This T cell receptor (beta chain) was found in a study of blood T cells in healthy people across ages. As concerns this clonotype: No antigen is known for it.

PCR was performed a second time for about 7 to 12 cycles using a sample-barcoded 5' primer and a J-beta primer mix. Via MiXCR, TCRdb re-called the 5' RACE reads, giving one row per CDR3 protein. The data contain around 650,000 distinct CDR3 sequences, about 30% of them singletons. Study-level points and caveats: Both naive CD4+ cell counts and diversity were greater in long-lived donors than in aged donors.

CDR1 is MNHEY and CDR2 is SMNVEV in the germline V gene (reference sequence). V lost 4 bases and J 1 base, leaving 10 bases between the germline ends. The CDR3 sequence is 14 residues long. The sequence was collected from a woman of 80 years or more in good health. Sequencing was carried out using blood. The chain couples TRBV27 to TRBJ1-1; D remains ambiguous. CDR3 protein: CASSSDAGNTEAFF. CDR3 sequence (DNA): TGTGCCAGCAGTTCCGACGCGGGGAACACTGAAGCTTTCTTT.